The rows below give T cell receptor beta chains drawn from one sample of a study of human T cells and chemical hapten exposure. A single record per CDR3 protein comes from TCRdb applying MiXCR to the RACE reads. The sample holds some 88,000 distinct CDR3 sequences, about 11% seen once. The sequences come from whole blood, collected in connection with sensitization to the hapten diphenylcyclopropenone (DPC). These receptors were obtained from a man aged 40-50 years with alopecia areata. Some clones in this sample may be carry-over from other donors' samples. Each CDR3 is given with its conserved first and last residue. The D gene is left open where the match is weak. Size is stated for part of the rows, as once, few or many counts, or as a class when the clone is expanded.

>TRBV20-1|NA|many|TRBJ1-1
TGCAGTGCTAGAGACTATAGACTCGGCACTGAAGCTTTCTTT
CSARDYRLGTEAFF
>TRBV6-5|NA|few|TRBJ2-7
TGTGCCAGCAGCAGTACGGGACCCTCCTACGAGCAGTACTTC
CASSSTGPSYEQYF
>TRBV18|NA|NA|TRBJ1-2
TGTGCCAGCTCACCGTCAGAGACATTGGCCTATGGCTACACCTTC
CASSPSETLAYGYTF
>TRBV10-3|TRBD1|NA|TRBJ2-3
TGTGCCATCAGTGGACAGGGCATGGTCACAGATACGCAGTATTTT
CAISGQGMVTDTQYF
>TRBV6-2/TRBV6-3|NA|NA|TRBJ2-4
TGTGCCAGCAGTTATCAGCGGGTCTTAGCCAAAAACATTCAGTACTTC
CASSYQRVLAKNIQYF
>TRBV20-1|NA|NA|TRBJ2-5
TGCAGTGCTGAACAGGGTAAAGAGACCCAGTACTTC
CSAEQGKETQYF
>TRBV7-9|TRBD2|NA|TRBJ2-3
TGTGCCAGCAGCTTAGGGACTAGCCGCCCAGATACGCAGTATTTT
CASSLGTSRPDTQYF
>TRBV28|TRBD1|few|TRBJ1-6
TGTGCCAGCAGTCTCACCGGGACAGTTGAATCACCCCTCCACTTT
CASSLTGTVESPLHF
>TRBV12-3/TRBV12-4|TRBD1|few|TRBJ1-1
TGTGCCAGCAGTGTGAGACAGGGGAACACTGAAGCTTTCTTT
CASSVRQGNTEAFF
>TRBV11-2|NA|few|TRBJ2-5
TGTGCCAGCAGCTTCGAGGGCGGGTATTCGGAGACCCAGTACTTC
CASSFEGGYSETQYF
>TRBV24-1|TRBD2|NA|TRBJ2-1
TGTGCCACCAGTCGGAGCGGGAGCTCCTACAATGGGCAGTTCTTC
CATSRSGSSYNGQFF
>TRBV5-4|TRBD1|NA|TRBJ1-2
TGTGCCAGCAGCAGGGGGCGCGGAGCTAACTATGGCTACACCTTC
CASSRGRGANYGYTF
>TRBV28|TRBD1|NA|TRBJ2-7
TGTGCCAGCCGTAAGCCGGGCAGGGGGTACGAGCAGTACTTC
CASRKPGRGYEQYF
>TRBV12-3/TRBV12-4|TRBD1|few|TRBJ1-5
TGTGCCAGCAGTTTCGGGATCGCGGCGGGCAGGGGGGTTCAGCCCCAGCATTTT
CASSFGIAAGRGVQPQHF
>TRBV28|TRBD2|few|TRBJ2-6
TGTGCCAGCAAGACTAGCGGTGGGGCCAACGTCCTGACTTTC
CASKTSGGANVLTF
>TRBV10-3|NA|NA|TRBJ1-1
TGTGCCATCAGACCGGGGGATAGGGGAGAGAACACTGAAGCTTTCTTT
CAIRPGDRGENTEAFF
>TRBV28|NA|few|TRBJ2-5
TGTGCCAGCAGTTCAGTTCAAGAGACCCAGTACTTC
CASSSVQETQYF
>TRBV14|TRBD2|NA|TRBJ2-1
TGTGCCAGCAGCCAAGATAGGCTAGCGGGAGGGCAGAATGAGCAGTTCTTC
CASSQDRLAGGQNEQFF
>TRBV30|NA|NA|TRBJ1-2
TGTGCCTGGACTCGTGGGGTTGGTCACAACTATGGCTACACCTTC
CAWTRGVGHNYGYTF
>TRBV24-1|TRBD2|NA|TRBJ2-1
TGTGCCACCAGTGACCTAGGACTAGCGGGATTCTATGAGCAGTTCTTC
CATSDLGLAGFYEQFF
>TRBV20-1|NA|many|TRBJ1-1
TGCAGTGCTAGTCAATCAGGGAGGAACACTGAAGCTTTCTTT
CSASQSGRNTEAFF
>TRBV2|TRBD1|few|TRBJ2-1
TGTGCCAGCAGTGGACAGGGTGATAATGAGCAGTTCTTC
CASSGQGDNEQFF